A single sample is the source of the 32 T cell receptor beta chains below, sequenced in a study of blood T cells in healthy people across ages. For the second PCR, which ran for about 6 to 11 cycles, a sample-barcoded 5' primer and a J-beta primer mix were used. TCRdb independently ran MiXCR on the 5' RACE reads; one entry per CDR3 protein. The sample carries hundreds of thousands of distinct CDR3 sequences, 56% recorded once. Sequencing was carried out using blood. The source of these receptors is a man between 40 and 49 years old in good health.

This clonotype turned up a few times. J is TRBJ2-7 and V is TRBV18; D might be TRBD2 (6 bases). Germline CDR1 and CDR2: KGHSH and LQKENI. The V end was cut by 6 bases, the J end by 1 base, with 10 bases between. This CDR3 spans 13 amino acids. In DNA, the CDR3 is TGTGCCAGCTCGCGGGGACTGTCCTACGAGCAGTACTTC. Its translation is CASSRGLSYEQYF.

This chain joins TRBV20-1 and TRBJ2-7, with D possibly TRBD2 on 6 matching bases. The ends were cut back, 0 bases at V and 7 bases at J, with 25 bases in the middle. This CDR3 region has 17 residues. CDR1 and CDR2 (germline): DFQATT, SNEGSKA (reference sequence). This chain's CDR3 is CSARDIQGPRSRGEQYF. The CDR3 DNA follows: TGCAGTGCTAGAGATATCCAGGGTCCAAGGTCCCGGGGGGAGCAGTACTTC.

The rearrangement uses TRBV6-5 and TRBJ2-5, with D perhaps being TRBD1 or TRBD2 (5 bases each). The CDR3 extends over 13 amino acids. The V gene lost 8 bases and the J gene lost 4 bases, with 14 bases spanning the gap. CDR1 and CDR2 from the germline V gene are MNHEY and SVGAGI. CDR3 nucleotide sequence: TGTGCCAGCCGACCCCCGGGACGAGAGACCCAGTACTTC. It translates to CASRPPGRETQYF.

This clonotype was observed a handful of times. The chain links TRBV29-1 to TRBJ2-7, with 9 bases that match TRBD1. Germline V gives CDR1 SQVTM, CDR2 ANQGSEA. There are 13 residues in the CDR3. V shed 6 bases, J shed 5 bases, and the junction held 8 bases outside the gene matches. The CDR3 DNA reads TGCAGCGTCCGCCGGGACAGGGTGGACGAGCAGTACTTC. Translation gives CSVRRDRVDEQYF.

This clonotype was observed at least ten times. The chain joins TRBV29-1 to TRBJ1-5; TRBD1 matches 12 bases. The length of the CDR3 is 17 residues. Per germline, CDR1 SQVTM and CDR2 ANQGSEA. The V gene end was trimmed by 5 bases and the J gene end by 1 base; junction bases not matched to a gene: 9. The CDR3 bases are TGCAGCGTTTGGGACAGGGGGCGCGGGGGAAGCAATCAGCCCCAGCATTTT. Protein: CSVWDRGRGGSNQPQHF.

This chain joins TRBV12-3 or TRBV12-4 and TRBJ2-1, with unresolved D. The J call could be wrong; TRBJ2-7 is a better fit for the DNA end. CDR3 length: 13 amino acids. The CDR3 region has the DNA TGTGCCAGCAGTTCTGAACCCTACAATGAGCAGTACTTC. This sequence encodes CASSSEPYNEQYF.

The chain employs TRBV6-2 or TRBV6-3 and TRBJ2-5; the match to TRBD1 covers 8 bases. Germline CDR1 reads MNHEY; CDR2 reads SVGEGT. The CDR3 totals 16 residues. V dropped 7 bases and J dropped 4; count of bases not matched to a gene: 14. DNA for the CDR3: TGTGCCAGCAACCTTAACGGACAGGGAAGAGGAGAGACCCAGTACTTC. It encodes CASNLNGQGRGETQYF.

The rearrangement links TRBV10-3 to TRBJ1-2, with D perhaps TRBD1 (5 bases). CDR3 length equals 14 residues. Germline lookup yields CDR1 ENHRY and CDR2 SYGVKD. V was shortened by 10 bases and J by 1 base, with 16 bases between the two germline ends. CDR3: CATTGTSLNYGYTF. In nucleotides, the CDR3 is TGTGCCACCACCGGGACCTCACTTAACTATGGCTACACCTTC.

In the case of this clonotype: One junction end does not reproduce the germline sequence, and a read error may be involved. CDR3 nucleotide sequence: TGTGCCAGCAGTCCGGACGGACGGGCTGAAAAACCGTTTTTT. Amino acids: CASSPDGRAEKPFF. The chain employs TRBV27 and TRBJ1-4; D not resolved. The CDR3 length is 14 residues. Germline V gene lookup returns CDR1 MNHEY and CDR2 SMNVEV (reference sequence).

The rearrangement uses TRBV7-9 and TRBJ2-1, with D possibly matching TRBD1 (6 bases). The CDR3 runs to 16 residues. Germline V gives CDR1 SEHNR, CDR2 FQNEAQ (reference sequence). Trimming left V 4 bases short and J 4 bases short, with 17 bases between. The CDR3 here is CASSSNRAGVYNEQFF. DNA of the CDR3: TGTGCCAGCAGCTCAAACAGGGCCGGGGTATACAATGAGCAGTTCTTC.

The chain's CDR3 is CASSVGLNEKLFF. The CDR3 bases are TGTGCCAGCAGCGTCGGTCTTAATGAAAAACTGTTTTTT. The V and J genes are TRBV9 and TRBJ1-4; D gene unclear. V was trimmed by 2 bases and J by 4 bases, leaving 6 bases between them. The CDR3 loop spans 13 amino acids. Germline V gene lookup returns CDR1 SGDLS and CDR2 YYNGEE. Full variable domain (missing parts from reference TRBV9 and TRBJ1-4): DSGVTQTPKHLITATGQRVTLRCSPRSGDLSVYWYQQSLDQGLQFLIQYYNGEERAKGNILERFSAQQFPDLHSELNLSSLELGDSALYFCASSVGLNEKLFFGSGTQLSVL.

J is TRBJ2-5 and V is TRBV28; D is ambiguous. CDR1 is MDHEN, CDR2 SYDVKM, per germline. The ends were cut back, 5 bases at V and 2 bases at J, with 9 bases in the middle. The CDR3 is made up of 13 amino acids. DNA of the CDR3: TGTGCCAGCAGTGTCGGATCGCAAGAGACCCAGTACTTC. It encodes CASSVGSQETQYF.

Only a few counts were recorded for this clonotype. The gene calls are TRBV4-3 and TRBJ2-1, with 7 bases fitting TRBD2. The germline V gene has CDR1 LGHNA and CDR2 YSLEER. J lost 6 bases, V lost 1 base, and 12 bases had no gene match. This CDR3 has 17 residues. The CDR3 sequence is CASSQVFSRTRANEQFF. The CDR3 nucleotides are TGCGCCAGCAGCCAAGTCTTTTCGAGGACTAGAGCCAATGAGCAGTTCTTC.

The V gene is TRBV6-2 or TRBV6-3, the J gene TRBJ2-7; TRBD1 matches 7 bases. The DNA end is a closer match to TRBJ2-5, so the J assignment may be wrong. The CDR3 runs 14 residues. In germline, CDR1 is MNHEY, CDR2 SVGEGT. The CDR3 protein is CATTDRQYQETQYF. The CDR3 DNA sequence: TGTGCCACAACGGACAGGCAGTACCAAGAGACCCAGTACTTC.

The sample holds a few counts of this clonotype. The chain combines TRBV29-1 with TRBJ1-5; weak D call: TRBD1 (5 bases). Germline-derived CDR1 and CDR2 are SQVTM and ANQGSEA. This CDR3 is 12 amino acids long. V was shortened by 4 bases and J by 6 bases, with 10 bases between the two germline ends. CDR3 bases: TGCAGCGTTGCGGGGGTTGGTCAGCCCCAGCATTTT. The encoded protein is CSVAGVGQPQHF.

This clonotype came up a few times. The V call is TRBV5-1, the J call TRBJ1-2; 7 bases line up with TRBD1. Germline CDR1 SGHRS, CDR2 YFSETQ. Trimming cost V 0 bases and J 8 bases; bases outside gene matches: 13. This CDR3 is built from 16 residues. The CDR3 reads CASSLAPTGPAEGYTF. CDR3 DNA: TGCGCCAGCAGCTTGGCCCCGACAGGGCCAGCGGAGGGCTACACCTTC. Filled out from reference TRBV5-1 and TRBJ1-2, the complete variable domain reads KAGVTQTPRYLIKTRGQQVTLSCSPISGHRSVSWYQQTPGQGLQFLFEYFSETQRNKGNFPGRFSGRQFSNSRSEMNVSTLELGDSALYLCASSLAPTGPAEGYTFGSGTRLTVV.

The CDR3 here is CAWTVDYNSPLHF. DNA of the CDR3: TGTGCCTGGACAGTTGATTACAATTCACCCCTCCACTTT. The chain combines TRBV30 with TRBJ1-6; unclear D gene. Germline V gene data show CDR1 as GTSNPN and CDR2 as SVGIG (reference sequence). The CDR3 spans 13 residues. Trimming shortened V by 4 bases and J by 7 bases, and 11 bases separated the two germline ends.

V and J are TRBV10-3 and TRBJ2-7; 7 bases line up with TRBD1. The J call may be wrong; the DNA end is better matched by TRBJ2-5. The germline V gene encodes CDR1 ENHRY and CDR2 SYGVKD. This CDR3 comprises 16 residues. CDR3 DNA: TGTGCCATCAGTGAGTTCCGAGACAGGGCCCAAGAGACCCAGTACTTC. The encoded protein is CAISEFRDRAQETQYF.

This clonotype appeared many times. The chain joins TRBV6-5 to TRBJ1-2; D call uncertain. This CDR3 is built from 11 residues. Trimming took off 6 bases at V and 8 bases at J, with 10 bases between the two ends. Germline values: CDR1 MNHEY, CDR2 SVGAGI. CDR3 amino acids: CASSRGGGYTF. The CDR3 region has the DNA TGTGCCAGCAGCCGGGGTGGCGGCTACACCTTC.

The chain combines TRBV5-1 with TRBJ2-7, with D hard to call. The CDR3 runs 14 residues. The ends were cut back, 3 bases at V and 2 bases at J, with 12 bases in the middle. Germline V gene data show CDR1 as SGHRS and CDR2 as YFSETQ. In DNA, the CDR3 is TGCGCCAGCAGCTCCGAAGGGAAGCCCTACGAGCAGTACTTC. This translates into CASSSEGKPYEQYF.

This CDR3 is CASSYPAGTQYF. The CDR3 coding sequence is TGTGCCAGCAGTTATCCCGCCGGGACGCAGTATTTT. This rearrangement joins TRBV6-5 to TRBJ2-3, with unresolved D. The CDR3 contains 12 residues. Germline loops: CDR1 MNHEY, CDR2 SVGAGI. Trimming pared 3 bases from V and 9 bases from J, leaving 10 bases between.

This rearrangement joins TRBV20-1 to TRBJ1-1; D is unclear. Germline CDR1 reads DFQATT; CDR2 reads SNEGSKA (reference sequence). This CDR3 has 14 residues. V was cut by 0 bases and J by 5 bases, with 13 bases left in between. CDR3 sequence reads: CSARDARTGTEAFF. The CDR3 nucleotides read TGCAGTGCTAGAGATGCCCGAACCGGGACTGAAGCTTTCTTT.

The sample holds a few counts of this clonotype. This chain uses TRBV7-9 with TRBJ2-3; 10 bases map to TRBD1. The germline CDR1 and CDR2 sequences are SEHNR and FQNEAQ (reference sequence). The CDR3 loop spans 17 amino acids. The V segment lost 2 bases and the J segment 2 bases; nucleotides outside the gene matches: 7. DNA for the CDR3: TGTGCCAGCAGCTTATTCGCGGGACAGGGGCCCACAGATACGCAGTATTTT. It yields the protein CASSLFAGQGPTDTQYF.

This chain joins TRBV25-1 and TRBJ2-1; possibly TRBD2 for D (6 bases). V gave up 1 base and J gave up 3 bases, with 16 bases separating them. The CDR3 is made up of 17 amino acids. Germline CDR1 MGHDK, CDR2 SYGVNS. The DNA of the CDR3 is TGTGCCAGCAGTGAATTGAATGGAGGGGCCCACTACAATGAGCAGTTCTTC. It yields the protein CASSELNGGAHYNEQFF.

This clonotype was seen a single time. The chain links TRBV6-4 to TRBJ1-2; D unresolved. V was trimmed by 10 bases and J by 2 bases, leaving 14 bases between them. CDR1 MRHNA and CDR2 SNTAGT come from the germline V gene. This CDR3 comprises 13 residues. CDR3 DNA sequence: TGTGCCACCCGAGACGACACCAACTATGGCTACACCTTC. This codes for CATRDDTNYGYTF.

This clonotype was counted once. This may come from a read error, since a much larger clone is one base off. The chain couples TRBV2 to TRBJ2-4, with 7 bases identical to TRBD2. The CDR3 is 13 amino acids. Per germline, CDR1 SNHLY and CDR2 FYNNEI. The CDR3 nucleotides are TGTGCCTGCAGTGTCGGCGGGGGTCGGGAGCAGTACTTC. This codes for CACSVGGGREQYF. Full variable domain (missing parts from reference TRBV2 and TRBJ2-4): EPEVTQTPSHQVTQMGQEVILRCVPISNHLYFYWYRQILGQKVEFLVSFYNNEISEKSEIFDDQFSVERPDGSNFTLKIRSTKLEDSAMYFCACSVGGGREQYFGAGTRLSVL.

V and J are TRBV5-1 and TRBJ2-5, with 11 bases fitting TRBD2. This CDR3 has 16 residues. In germline, CDR1 is SGHRS, CDR2 YFSETQ. V dropped 4 bases and J dropped 1; count of bases not matched to a gene: 6. CDR3 region: CASSPTTSGTQETQYF. CDR3 nucleotide sequence: TGCGCCAGCAGCCCTACGACTAGCGGGACCCAAGAGACCCAGTACTTC.

This clonotype has just a few counts. J is TRBJ2-3 and V is TRBV20-1; D remains unclear. V was shortened by 6 bases and J by 3 bases, with 19 bases between the two germline ends. Germline values: CDR1 DFQATT, CDR2 SNEGSKA (reference sequence). There are 15 residues in the CDR3. In nucleotides, the CDR3 is TGCAGTGCAGAAAAAGGGTCCGGCTCTACAGATACGCAGTATTTT. Translating it yields CSAEKGSGSTDTQYF.

This clonotype occurred a few times. The V call is TRBV27, the J call TRBJ2-5, with D maybe TRBD2 (6 bases). Trimming took off 0 bases at V and 5 bases at J, with 16 bases between the two ends. CDR3 length equals 16 residues. Germline lookup yields CDR1 MNHEY and CDR2 SMNVEV (reference sequence). The CDR3 region is CASSLSPGGRGETQYF. The CDR3 region has the DNA TGTGCCAGCAGTTTATCACCAGGAGGGAGAGGGGAGACCCAGTACTTC.

The DNA for the CDR3 is TGTGCCAGCAGTTACCAGGGCTTCCCCTCTGGGGCCAACGTCCTGACTTTC. Its translation: CASSYQGFPSGANVLTF. The chain is built from TRBV6-5 and TRBJ2-6; perhaps TRBD1 as D (5 bases). The CDR3 runs 17 residues. Deletions cut 2 bases from V and 0 bases from J, with 11 bases between. Germline V CDR1 and CDR2: MNHEY, SVGAGI.

About this clonotype: A read error may account for a junction end that differs from germline. The CDR3 sequence is CSALIRDYRIDEQFF. The CDR3, as DNA: TGCAGTGCTCTAATCCGGGACTATAGAATCGATGAGCAGTTCTTT. The gene calls are TRBV20-1 and TRBJ2-1, with 7 bases aligning to TRBD2. This CDR3 spans 15 amino acids. Per germline, CDR1 DFQATT and CDR2 SNEGSKA (reference sequence).

This clonotype was counted ten times or more. The V and J genes are TRBV20-1 and TRBJ1-5, with D possibly matching TRBD1 (6 bases). Germline CDR1 DFQATT, CDR2 SNEGSKA (reference sequence). The ends were cut back, 0 bases at V and 0 bases at J, with 15 bases in the middle. The CDR3 consists of 17 residues. Here the CDR3 reads CSARDPAGGNSNQPQHF. The CDR3 nucleotides read TGCAGTGCTAGAGATCCGGCCGGGGGCAATAGCAATCAGCCCCAGCATTTT.